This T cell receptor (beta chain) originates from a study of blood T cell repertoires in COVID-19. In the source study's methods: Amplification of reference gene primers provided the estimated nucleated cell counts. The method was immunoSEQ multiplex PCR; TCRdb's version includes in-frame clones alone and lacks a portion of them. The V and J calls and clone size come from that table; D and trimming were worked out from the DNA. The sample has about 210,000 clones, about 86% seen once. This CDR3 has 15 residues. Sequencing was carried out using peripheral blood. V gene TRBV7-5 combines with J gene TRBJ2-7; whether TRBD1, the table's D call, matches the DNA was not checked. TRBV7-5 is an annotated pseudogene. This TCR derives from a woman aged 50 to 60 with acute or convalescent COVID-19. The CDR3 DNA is TGTGCCAGAAGCCTTAGTGGACAGGGTGCCTACGAGCAGTACTTC. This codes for CARSLSGQGAYEQYF.